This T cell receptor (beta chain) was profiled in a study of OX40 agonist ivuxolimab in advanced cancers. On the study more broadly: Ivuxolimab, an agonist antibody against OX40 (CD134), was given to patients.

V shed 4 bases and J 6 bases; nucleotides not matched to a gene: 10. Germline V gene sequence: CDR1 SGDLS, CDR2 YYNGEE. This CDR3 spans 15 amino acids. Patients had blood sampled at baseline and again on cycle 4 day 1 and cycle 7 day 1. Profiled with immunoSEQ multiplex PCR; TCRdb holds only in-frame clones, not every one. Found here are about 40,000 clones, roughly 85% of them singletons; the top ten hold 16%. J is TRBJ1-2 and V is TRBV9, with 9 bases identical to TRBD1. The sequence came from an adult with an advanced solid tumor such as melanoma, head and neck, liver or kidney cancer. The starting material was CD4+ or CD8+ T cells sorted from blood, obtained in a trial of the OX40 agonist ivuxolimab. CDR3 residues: CASSIRQGERNGYTF. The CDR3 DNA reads TGTGCCAGCAGCATTAGACAGGGGGAGAGAAATGGCTACACCTTC.